Presented here are 21 T cell receptor beta chains from one specimen sequenced in a study of Graves' ophthalmopathy and Graves' hyperthyroidism. Amplification targeted the TCR beta CDR3 regions, with RNA transcripts as the source material. In the first round, RT-PCR was carried out with HTBI primers, and a multiplex PCR formed the second round. TCRdb reanalysed the multiplex PCR reads using MiXCR and keeps one entry per CDR3 protein. Among about 370,000 distinct CDR3 sequences listed, about 17% were seen once. Sample: peripheral blood. These receptors originate from an adult woman with stable Graves' hyperthyroidism.

In this sample, this clonotype turned up a few times. The V and J genes are TRBV4-3 and TRBJ2-7; either TRBD1 or TRBD2 may supply D (5 bases each). V dropped 1 base and J dropped 4 bases, with 11 bases sitting between them. The length of the CDR3 is 14 residues. The V gene's germline CDR1 is LGHNA and CDR2 YSLEER. CDR3 residues: CASSQGWGGYEQYF. Written as DNA, the CDR3 is TGCGCCAGCAGCCAAGGATGGGGCGGGTACGAGCAGTACTTC.

This clonotype was seen once. V is TRBV11-2 and J is TRBJ2-5; the match to TRBD2 covers 7 bases. Losses at the gene ends were 5 bases for V and 1 base for J; bases not matched to a gene: 10. Germline V gene lookup returns CDR1 SGHAT and CDR2 FQNNGV. The CDR3 covers 16 residues. CDR3 residues: CASSVNLERGQETQYF. The CDR3 region has the DNA TGTGCCAGCAGCGTGAACCTAGAGCGGGGCCAAGAGACCCAGTACTTC.

This clonotype was detected many times. This may come from a read error, since a much larger clone is one base off. The J gene is TRBJ1-2, the V gene TRBV12-3 or TRBV12-4; D remains unclear. The CDR3 is 13 amino acids. Here the CDR3 DNA reads TGTGCCAGCAGTTTAGCTGGGAGCCGTGGCCACACCTTC. Translating gives CASSLAGSRGHTF.

This clonotype has at least ten counts. This chain uses TRBV28 with TRBJ1-2; D ambiguous. Deletions cut 8 bases from V and 8 bases from J, with 15 bases between. The CDR3 runs to 12 residues. Germline CDR1 and CDR2: MDHEN and SYDVKM. Here the CDR3 reads CASSWELRGYTF. CDR3 bases: TGTGCCAGCTCATGGGAACTGAGGGGCTACACCTTC.

Ten or more counts support this clonotype. The V gene is TRBV10-3, the J gene TRBJ2-7; possibly TRBD2 for D (6 bases). The V and J ends lost 2 bases and 6 bases respectively, with 11 bases between them. This CDR3 has 13 residues. Germline V gene lookup returns CDR1 ENHRY and CDR2 SYGVKD. CDR3 coding DNA: TGTGCCATCAGTGAGCAGCTCGGGGGCGAGCAGTACTTC. Residues: CAISEQLGGEQYF.

At least ten counts were recorded for this clonotype. CDR3 sequence reads: CASSLYQTTWAGELFF. In DNA form, the CDR3 reads TGCGCCAGCAGCCTTTACCAGACTACCTGGGCCGGGGAGCTGTTTTTT. This chain joins TRBV5-1 and TRBJ2-2; TRBD2 is a possible D gene (5 bases). Germline values: CDR1 SGHRS, CDR2 YFSETQ. The CDR3 spans 16 residues. V lost 4 bases and J lost 6, with 19 bases in between.

In its sample, this clonotype was seen many times. The junction does not match germline at one end; this may be a read error. The chain couples TRBV19 to TRBJ1-1, with D possibly being TRBD1 (5 bases). The CDR3 is 13 amino acids. Germline CDR1 LNHDA, CDR2 SQIVND (reference sequence). CDR3 loop: CASSIGTRTEAFF. CDR3 DNA sequence: TGTGCCAGCAGTATTGGGACCCGCACTGAAGCTTTCTTT.

This clonotype was detected many times. This chain joins TRBV12-3 or TRBV12-4 and TRBJ1-2, with a weak D call TRBD1 (5 bases). The V end lost 2 bases, the J end lost 2 bases, and 15 bases lay between the germline ends. CDR3 length: 16 amino acids. CDR3 DNA sequence: TGTGCCAGCAGTTTACGGGGGACCGAGGAGAACTATGGCTACACCTTC. This codes for CASSLRGTEENYGYTF.

This clonotype has at least ten counts. The chain recombines TRBV5-4 with TRBJ2-7; D perhaps matches TRBD1 (6 bases). V lost 2 bases to trimming and J lost 5 bases, with 14 bases between them. The CDR3 contains 14 residues. Germline V lookup: CDR1 SGHNT, CDR2 YYREEE (reference sequence). This chain's CDR3 is CASSFQRQGHEQYF. CDR3 coding DNA: TGTGCCAGCAGCTTCCAGCGTCAGGGGCACGAGCAGTACTTC.

CDR3 sequence reads: CASSLATGGPYEQYF. In nucleotides, the CDR3 is TGTGCCAGCAGCTTAGCCACAGGGGGGCCTTACGAGCAGTACTTC. This chain connects TRBV13 to TRBJ2-7, with TRBD1 matching 8 bases. The CDR3 extends over 15 amino acids. The trim removed 1 base at V and 4 bases at J, leaving 6 bases unmatched. From germline, CDR1 is PRHDT and CDR2 FYEKMQ (reference sequence).

This clonotype was seen ten or more times. CDR3 in amino acids: CSVSGVKGTGELFF. In DNA, the CDR3 is TGCAGTGTTTCGGGGGTAAAGGGCACCGGGGAGCTGTTTTTT. The chain uses TRBV20-1 and TRBJ2-2; tentatively, D is TRBD2 (6 bases). Germline CDR1 and CDR2: DFQATT and SNEGSKA (reference sequence). The CDR3 has 14 residues. Trimming removed 7 bases from V and 4 bases from J, with 16 bases in between.

This clonotype was counted at least ten times. The rearrangement links TRBV7-9 to TRBJ2-7; no clear D gene. The CDR3 length is 12 residues. The V end lost 1 base, the J end lost 6 bases, and 7 bases lay between the germline ends. Germline V gives CDR1 SEHNR, CDR2 FQNEAQ (reference sequence). This chain's CDR3 is CASSLEASEQYF. DNA for the CDR3: TGTGCCAGCAGCTTAGAGGCATCCGAGCAGTACTTC. Looking up the rest from reference TRBV7-9 and TRBJ2-7 gives the full variable domain: DTGVSQNPRHKITKRGQNVTFRCDPISEHNRLYWYRQTLGQGPEFLTYFQNEAQLEKSRLLSDRFSAERPKGSFSTLEIQRTEQGDSAMYLCASSLEASEQYFGPGTRLTVT.

In this sample, this clonotype turned up many times. The chain joins TRBV6-5 to TRBJ1-5; tentatively, D is TRBD1 (6 bases). Between the trimmed V and J ends, which lost 5 bases and 0 bases, there was a span of 20 bases. Germline loops: CDR1 MNHEY, CDR2 SVGAGI. The CDR3 sequence is 18 residues long. CDR3 loop: CASSTGHGQSNSNQPQHF. In DNA, the CDR3 is TGTGCCAGCAGTACGGGGCACGGACAGTCTAATAGCAATCAGCCCCAGCATTTT.

This clonotype was recorded many times. V usage is TRBV5-1 and J usage is TRBJ1-6; the D is unclear. Germline V gives CDR1 SGHRS, CDR2 YFSETQ. This CDR3 contains 15 residues. The V end was cut by 0 bases, the J end by 4 bases, with 8 bases between. The CDR3 spells CASSLEWDYNSPLHF. CDR3 sequence (DNA): TGCGCCAGCAGCTTGGAGTGGGATTATAATTCACCCCTCCACTTT.

This clonotype was picked up many times. The genes are TRBV29-1 and TRBJ1-1; D not resolved. The CDR3 is 13 amino acids. In germline, CDR1 is SQVTM, CDR2 ANQGSEA. V was cut by 2 bases and J by 0 bases, with 7 bases left in between. In DNA form, the CDR3 reads TGCAGCGTTGAACTAGAAGTGAACACTGAAGCTTTCTTT. It specifies CSVELEVNTEAFF.

This clonotype was observed at least ten times. The chain employs TRBV3-1 and TRBJ1-5; no reliable D call. This CDR3 comprises 14 residues. The germline CDR1 and CDR2 sequences are LGHDT and YNNKEL (reference sequence). V shed 0 bases and J shed 7 bases, with 10 bases lying between them. CDR3 in amino acids: CASSQDWVRQPQHF. CDR3 in DNA: TGTGCCAGCAGCCAAGATTGGGTACGGCAGCCCCAGCATTTT.

This clonotype was seen only a few times. The chain links TRBV6-2 or TRBV6-3 to TRBJ2-5, with 13 bases lining up with TRBD2. This CDR3 is 17 amino acids long. Germline V lookup: CDR1 MNHEY, CDR2 SVGEGT. Losses at the gene ends were 0 bases for V and 2 bases for J; bases not matched to a gene: 3. DNA of the CDR3: TGTGCCAGCAGTTACTCGAGGACTAGCGGGGGTCAAGAGACCCAGTACTTC. Amino acids: CASSYSRTSGGQETQYF.

Ten or more counts support this clonotype. At one end, the junction sequence differs from germline, possibly due to a read error. V and J are TRBV6-5 and TRBJ2-4, with TRBD2 matching 8 bases. Germline V gene data show CDR1 as MNHEY and CDR2 as SVGAGI. The CDR3 length is 16 residues. Here the CDR3 DNA reads TGTGCCAGCAGTTATCCGGGGACTAGGGCCAAAAACATTAAGTACTTC. It is translated as CASSYPGTRAKNIKYF.

This clonotype has more than one count but fewer than ten. The rearrangement uses TRBV20-1 and TRBJ1-1, with D possibly TRBD1 on 5 matching bases. V gave up 1 base and J gave up 3 bases, with 18 bases separating them. The germline CDR1 and CDR2 sequences are DFQATT and SNEGSKA (reference sequence). The CDR3 covers 16 residues. The CDR3 spells CSARVLRKGRYTEAFF. DNA for the CDR3: TGCAGTGCTAGAGTGTTACGGAAGGGGCGGTACACTGAAGCTTTCTTT.

This clonotype has at least ten counts. The J gene is TRBJ2-5, the V gene TRBV29-1; the D gene is possibly TRBD2 (6 bases). The germline gives CDR1 SQVTM, CDR2 ANQGSEA. This CDR3 contains 12 residues. V was shortened by 6 bases and J by 1 base, with 9 bases between the two germline ends. The CDR3 region has the DNA TGCAGCGTCGCTAGCGCCCAAGAGACCCAGTACTTC. It is translated as CSVASAQETQYF.

At least ten counts were recorded for this clonotype. The chain has TRBV24-1 and TRBJ1-2; tentatively, D is TRBD1 (6 bases). The CDR3 extends over 14 amino acids. CDR1 is KGHDR, CDR2 SFDVKD, per germline. Trimming took off 3 bases at V and 4 bases at J, with 11 bases between the two ends. CDR3 DNA sequence: TGTGCCACCAGTGATCCCGGACAGTTCTATGGCTACACCTTC. Its translation: CATSDPGQFYGYTF.